The next 25 T cell receptor beta chains were all read from a single sample in a study of blood T cell repertoires in COVID-19. The assay was immunoSEQ multiplex PCR, and TCRdb's table has in-frame clones only and misses some. The repertoire holds 80,000 to 100,000 clones, with approximately 84% as singletons. The sequencing input was peripheral blood. The origin of the receptors is a man in his 60s with acute or convalescent COVID-19.

The gene calls are TRBV9 and TRBJ1-1; D is uncertain. Trimming took 4 bases from V and 2 from J, leaving 21 bases between them. The CDR3 is 17 residues long. Germline V gives CDR1 SGDLS, CDR2 YYNGEE. The CDR3 protein is CASSPAVGIKPNTEAFF. CDR3 DNA: TGTGCCAGCAGCCCAGCGGTGGGTATTAAGCCAAACACTGAAGCTTTCTTT.

This clone was seen only once. The chain uses TRBV7-2 and TRBJ2-3; 12 bases are shared with TRBD2. Trimming cost V 3 bases and J 4 bases; bases outside gene matches: 8. Germline lookup yields CDR1 SGHTA and CDR2 FQGNSA. This CDR3 spans 17 amino acids. CDR3 sequence: CASSFPLAGGRADTQYF. CDR3 nucleotide sequence: TGTGCCAGCAGCTTCCCCCTAGCGGGAGGGAGGGCAGATACGCAGTATTTT.

This chain joins TRBV7-9 and TRBJ2-2; D is unclear. CDR3 size: 14 residues. Per the germline V gene, CDR1 is SEHNR and CDR2 is FQNEAQ (reference sequence). V shed 1 base and J shed 6 bases, with 9 bases lying between them. As DNA, the CDR3 is TGTGCCAGCAGCTTAGGACAAGGATCCGGGGAGCTGTTTTTT. Its translation is CASSLGQGSGELFF.

CDR3 residues: CASSRDRGYEQYF. CDR3 bases: TGTGCCAGCAGCCGGGACAGGGGCTACGAGCAGTACTTC. This chain links TRBV4-2 with TRBJ2-7; TRBD1 agrees at 10 bases. This CDR3 spans 13 amino acids. Germline CDR1 LGHNA, CDR2 YNFKEQ. Trimming at V came to 4 bases and at J to 3 bases, leaving 0 bases not matched to a gene.

This clone has more than one count but fewer than ten. This chain connects TRBV28 to TRBJ1-2, with a weak D call TRBD1 (5 bases). Germline values: CDR1 MDHEN, CDR2 SYDVKM. This CDR3 has 12 amino acids. The germline V and J ends were trimmed by 5 bases and 4 bases, with 8 bases remaining between them. The CDR3 sequence is CASSATGYGYTF. In DNA form, the CDR3 reads TGTGCCAGCAGTGCTACAGGCTATGGCTACACCTTC.

The chain recombines TRBV27 with TRBJ1-1, with 7 bases fitting TRBD1. CDR3 size: 14 residues. After removal of 5 bases from V and 1 base from J, the junction contained 4 bases not matched to a gene. Germline V gives CDR1 MNHEY, CDR2 SMNVEV (reference sequence). The CDR3 sequence is CASSLRQGNTEAFF. The CDR3 DNA follows: TGTGCCAGCAGTCTACGACAGGGGAACACTGAAGCTTTCTTT.

The sample holds one count of this clone. The rearrangement joins TRBV3-1 (or the pseudogene TRBV3-2) to TRBJ1-6, with D perhaps matching TRBD1 (5 bases). V dropped 4 bases and J dropped 6 bases, with 10 bases sitting between them. The CDR3 has 14 amino acids. Looked up from germline, CDR1 is LGHDT and CDR2 is YNNKEL (reference sequence). The CDR3 here is CASSRDFGNSPLHF. In DNA, the CDR3 is TGTGCCAGCAGCCGGGACTTTGGTAATTCACCCCTCCACTTT.

J is TRBJ2-1 and V is TRBV5-1; maybe TRBD1 (5 bases). Per germline, CDR1 SGHRS and CDR2 YFSETQ. The CDR3 has 12 amino acids. The germline V and J ends were trimmed by 4 bases and 6 bases, with 8 bases remaining between them. Here the CDR3 reads CASSQTGNEQFF. As DNA, the CDR3 is TGCGCCAGCAGCCAAACAGGCAATGAGCAGTTCTTC.

The CDR3 loop is CASSDPGTSGRAPFYEQFF. The CDR3 DNA is TGTGCCAGCAGTGACCCCGGGACTAGCGGGAGGGCCCCTTTTTATGAGCAGTTCTTC. The V call is TRBV6-4, the J call TRBJ2-1, with 16 nucleotides matching TRBD2. Germline loops: CDR1 MRHNA, CDR2 SNTAGT. Trimming took 2 bases from V and 8 from J; bases not matched to a gene: 12. This CDR3 is 19 amino acids long.

The gene calls are TRBV11-3 and TRBJ2-3; 7 bases line up with TRBD2. The germline V gene has CDR1 SGHNT and CDR2 YENEEA. V shed 1 base and J 5 bases; nucleotides not matched to a gene: 6. CDR3 size: 15 residues. DNA for the CDR3: TGTGCCAGCAGCTTAGTTGCGCGGGGGATAGATACGCAGTATTTT. This sequence encodes CASSLVARGIDTQYF.

V gene TRBV19 combines with J gene TRBJ1-5; D uncertain. From germline, CDR1 is LNHDA and CDR2 SQIVND (reference sequence). V was trimmed by 1 base and J by 3 bases, leaving 4 bases between them. CDR3 length: 13 residues. The CDR3, as DNA: TGTGCCAGTAGTATAGTAGACAATCAGCCCCAGCATTTT. Translating it yields CASSIVDNQPQHF.

This clone was seen at least ten times. This chain connects TRBV6-5 to TRBJ2-7, with 7 bases aligning to TRBD1. Unmatched junction bases numbered 3, after V lost 5 bases and J lost 5 bases. The CDR3 runs 12 residues. Germline CDR1 reads MNHEY; CDR2 reads SVGAGI. As DNA, the CDR3 is TGTGCCAGCAGTCGACAGGGCCACGAGCAGTACTTC. Protein: CASSRQGHEQYF.

This chain links TRBV11-3 with TRBJ2-7, with 7 positions matching TRBD1. The CDR3 contains 15 residues. Germline assignment: CDR1 SGHNT and CDR2 YENEEA. With V trimmed by 5 bases and J by 3 bases, 10 bases remained unmatched. CDR3 bases: TGTGCCAGCAGCGACCACAGGGGCGGCTTCTACGAGCAGTACTTC. Its protein product is CASSDHRGGFYEQYF.

The chain joins TRBV9 to TRBJ1-4; 11 nucleotides agree with TRBD1. This CDR3 spans 17 amino acids. Per the germline V gene, CDR1 is SGDLS and CDR2 is YYNGEE. The V segment lost 3 bases and the J segment 3 bases; nucleotides outside the gene matches: 7. In DNA form, the CDR3 reads TGTGCCAGCAGCGGATGGGACAGGGGGACTTCTAATGAAAAACTGTTTTTT. Its translation is CASSGWDRGTSNEKLFF. Variable domain in full (rest from reference TRBV9 and TRBJ1-4): DSGVTQTPKHLITATGQRVTLRCSPRSGDLSVYWYQQSLDQGLQFLIQYYNGEERAKGNILERFSAQQFPDLHSELNLSSLELGDSALYFCASSGWDRGTSNEKLFFGSGTQLSVL.

This clone has just a few counts. The rearrangement uses TRBV7-9 and TRBJ1-1, with TRBD1 as a possible D gene (5 bases). The CDR3 has 13 amino acids. CDR1 and CDR2 from the germline V gene are SEHNR and FQNEAQ (reference sequence). Trimming removed 3 bases at V and 6 bases at J, with 11 bases between. The chain's CDR3 is CASSFTQGAEAFF. CDR3 DNA sequence: TGTGCCAGCAGCTTCACTCAGGGCGCTGAAGCTTTCTTT.

This clone was observed once. V is TRBV2 and J is TRBJ2-2; TRBD2 matches at 10 bases. CDR3 length: 15 residues. V was pared by 3 bases and J by 6 bases, with 4 bases of the junction left unmatched. CDR1 and CDR2 (germline): SNHLY, FYNNEI. The CDR3 DNA reads TGTGCCAGCAGTGATGTGCTAGCGGGAGCCGGGGAGCTGTTTTTT. It yields the protein CASSDVLAGAGELFF.

J is TRBJ1-1 and V is TRBV29-1; D unclear. V shed 4 bases and J shed 1 base, with 4 bases lying between them. The CDR3 contains 11 residues. Germline V gene data show CDR1 as SQVTM and CDR2 as ANQGSEA. CDR3 coding DNA: TGCAGCGTTGGGCAGAACACTGAAGCTTTCTTT. Translation: CSVGQNTEAFF.

This clone was seen once. Compared with germline, one end of the junction differs, possibly owing to a read error. The chain has TRBV5-4 and TRBJ1-2, with 7 bases that match TRBD1. This CDR3 comprises 13 residues. Germline values: CDR1 SGHNT, CDR2 YYREEE (reference sequence). The CDR3 DNA follows: TGTGCCAGCAGCTTGGACAGGGGCGGCGGCTACATCTTC. It is translated as CASSLDRGGGYIF.

The gene calls are TRBV28 and TRBJ2-6; D may be TRBD2 (5 bases). The CDR3 extends over 18 amino acids. Trimming shortened V by 5 bases and J by 2 bases, and 19 bases separated the two germline ends. Germline CDR1 MDHEN, CDR2 SYDVKM. As DNA, the CDR3 is TGTGCCAGCAGTCCCGGGGTTCGGGGAAACACTGGGGCCAACGTCCTGACTTTC. This translates into CASSPGVRGNTGANVLTF.

The DNA of the CDR3 is TGTGCCAGCAGAGGACTCTTGGGAGAAAAACTGTTTTTT. The encoded protein is CASRGLLGEKLFF. This chain uses TRBV3-1 (or the pseudogene TRBV3-2) with TRBJ1-4; D is unclear. Germline assignment: CDR1 LGHDT and CDR2 YNNKEL (reference sequence). There are 13 residues in the CDR3. Trimming took 6 bases from V and 8 from J, leaving 13 bases between them.

The chain's CDR3 is CASSIGTTKDTQYF. Written as DNA, the CDR3 is TGTGCCAGCAGCATCGGGACAACTAAGGATACGCAGTATTTT. J is TRBJ2-3 and V is TRBV5-4; D perhaps matches TRBD1 (6 bases). This CDR3 is built from 14 residues. The V gene's germline CDR1 is SGHNT and CDR2 YYREEE (reference sequence). V was shortened by 4 bases and J by 6 bases, with 15 bases between the two germline ends.

The chain is built from TRBV10-2 and TRBJ2-5, with D perhaps matching TRBD2 (6 bases). CDR1 and CDR2 from the germline V gene are WSHSY and SAAADI. The ends were cut back, 3 bases at V and 3 bases at J, with 14 bases in the middle. The CDR3 consists of 15 residues. The CDR3 nucleotides are TGCGCCAGCAGTGACCCTGGGGGGTCGAAAGAGACCCAGTACTTC. This sequence encodes CASSDPGGSKETQYF.

The chain couples TRBV9 to TRBJ2-7; weak D call: TRBD1 (6 bases). Trimming removed 4 bases at V and 3 bases at J, with 17 bases between. The CDR3 spans 15 residues. Looked up from germline, CDR1 is SGDLS and CDR2 is YYNGEE. The chain's CDR3 is CASSPSAMDSYEQYF. The CDR3 DNA follows: TGTGCCAGCAGCCCCTCAGCAATGGACAGCTACGAGCAGTACTTC.

V gene TRBV6-2 or TRBV6-3 combines with J gene TRBJ2-2, with D possibly matching TRBD1 (6 bases). The CDR3 is made up of 14 amino acids. Germline V gene data show CDR1 as MNHEY and CDR2 as SVGEGT. Trimming shortened V by 5 bases and J by 6 bases, and 13 bases separated the two germline ends. CDR3 coding DNA: TGTGCCAGCAGTCCCTCCAGGGGAGCCGGGGAGCTGTTTTTT. It encodes CASSPSRGAGELFF.

V and J are TRBV18 and TRBJ1-5; TRBD1 aligns across 10 bases. Trimming at V came to 2 bases and at J to 1 base, leaving 5 bases not matched to a gene. The CDR3 contains 17 residues. In germline, CDR1 is KGHSH, CDR2 LQKENI. The CDR3 nucleotides read TGTGCCAGCTCACCATACCCGGGACAGGGGAGCAATCAGCCCCAGCATTTT. This codes for CASSPYPGQGSNQPQHF. The entire variable domain, with the rest obtained from reference TRBV18 and TRBJ1-5, is as follows: NAGVMQNPRHLVRRRGQEARLRCSPMKGHSHVYWYRQLPEEGLKFMVYLQKENIIDESGMPKERFSAEFPKEGPSILRIQQVVRGDSAAYFCASSPYPGQGSNQPQHFGDGTRLSIL.